Included here is one TCR beta chain sequence, with context. The CDR3 is made up of 16 amino acids. With 3 bases clipped from V and 6 bases from J, the junction kept 11 bases outside the gene matches. Germline V gene data show CDR1 as MNHEY and CDR2 as SMNVEV (reference sequence). The record originates from a study of blood T cell repertoires in COVID-19. Looking at the study overall: Sites in the United States, Italy and Spain provided acute and convalescent COVID-19 samples. T cells, B-cell-depleted T cells, or PBMCs supplied cDNA or gDNA.

The authors' processing: Estimates of nucleated cell counts were drawn from the amplification of reference gene primers. Measured with immunoSEQ multiplex PCR; TCRdb has only the in-frame clones, and not every one. V and J calls plus clone size are reproduced from that table; the DNA served to infer D and trimming. The data contain approximately 67,000 clones, about 89% of them seen just once; the ten biggest clones take up 7% to 10%. The clonotype originates from a man in his forties or fifties with active COVID-19. The sample taken for sequencing was peripheral blood. The chain has TRBV27 and TRBJ2-3; 8 nucleotides line up with TRBD2. The chain's CDR3 is CASSFAGAGGGDTQYF. CDR3 coding DNA: TGTGCCAGCAGTTTCGCCGGGGCGGGGGGTGGCGATACGCAGTATTTT.